The next 24 T cell receptor beta chains were all read from a single sample in a study of cytomegalovirus exposure and HLA in healthy donors. A multiplex PCR was run with 60 Vbeta primers and 13 Jbeta primers. Assay used: immunoSEQ multiplex PCR; TCRdb lists only in-frame clones, some missing. Here the sample table reports 150,000 to 250,000 clones. Material: PBMCs. Source of these receptors: a boy younger than 18 in good health and CMV-seronegative.

The chain uses TRBV5-6 and TRBJ2-7; D is unresolved. The germline V gene encodes CDR1 SGHDT and CDR2 YYEEEE. CDR3 length: 13 residues. The germline V and J ends were trimmed by 0 bases and 4 bases, with 8 bases remaining between them. In nucleotides, the CDR3 is TGTGCCAGCAGCTTGGGTTCCGGTTACGAGCAGTACTTC. Protein product: CASSLGSGYEQYF.

V gene TRBV5-6 combines with J gene TRBJ1-5; D is unclear. Germline V gives CDR1 SGHDT, CDR2 YYEEEE. The CDR3 consists of 14 residues. Trimming took off 4 bases at V and 1 base at J, with 9 bases between the two ends. The CDR3 spells CASSLLGSNQPQHF. In DNA form, the CDR3 reads TGTGCCAGCAGCCTACTAGGAAGCAATCAGCCCCAGCATTTT.

This sequence joins TRBV4-1 and TRBJ1-5; the D gene is possibly TRBD1 (6 bases). The CDR3 spans 14 residues. Germline V CDR1 and CDR2: MGHRA, YSYEKL. The ends were cut back, 4 bases at V and 8 bases at J, with 15 bases in the middle. The CDR3 DNA sequence: TGCGCCAGCAGCCTCCAGGGGAATACGAAGCCCCAGCATTTT. It specifies CASSLQGNTKPQHF.

The chain couples TRBV30 to TRBJ2-2; D possibly corresponds to TRBD1 (6 bases). Deletions cut 4 bases from V and 7 bases from J, with 13 bases between. The CDR3 extends over 13 amino acids. Germline loops: CDR1 GTSNPN, CDR2 SVGIG (reference sequence). DNA of the CDR3: TGTGCCTGGACCGGACAGACATACGGGGAGCTGTTTTTT. As protein: CAWTGQTYGELFF.

J is TRBJ2-7 and V is TRBV9, with TRBD1 as a possible D gene (6 bases). CDR3 length equals 15 residues. Germline V lookup: CDR1 SGDLS, CDR2 YYNGEE. Between the trimmed V and J ends, which lost 0 bases and 2 bases, there was a span of 12 bases. The CDR3 spells CASSVAGDPTYEQYF. The CDR3 DNA reads as TGTGCCAGCAGCGTAGCAGGGGACCCTACCTACGAGCAGTACTTC.

V gene TRBV7-9 combines with J gene TRBJ2-3; unclear D gene. The CDR3 consists of 16 residues. V lost 5 bases and J lost 0, with 15 bases in between. The germline CDR1 and CDR2 sequences are SEHNR and FQNEAQ (reference sequence). Written as DNA, the CDR3 is TGTGCCAGCAGCCCAACATTAGCCCAAAGCACAGATACGCAGTATTTT. Encoded protein: CASSPTLAQSTDTQYF.

The rearrangement links TRBV10-3 to TRBJ2-1; 7 bases line up with TRBD2. Trimming at V came to 2 bases and at J to 10 bases, leaving 2 bases not matched to a gene. CDR3 size: 12 residues. CDR1 and CDR2 (germline): ENHRY, SYGVKD. The CDR3 DNA reads as TGTGCCATCAGTGAGGTCGGGGGGGAGCAGTTCTTC. Its protein product is CAISEVGGEQFF.

V is TRBV18 and J is TRBJ2-5; the match to TRBD2 covers 11 bases. The CDR3 is made up of 18 amino acids. Germline-derived CDR1 and CDR2 are KGHSH and LQKENI. J was trimmed by 5 bases and V by 2 bases; bases with no gene match: 13. The CDR3 region has the DNA TGTGCCAGCTCACCAGCTATAGCGGGGGGGCGGCTGGATGAGACCCAGTACTTC. Translated, it gives CASSPAIAGGRLDETQYF. Full variable domain (rest looked up from reference TRBV18 and TRBJ2-5): NAGVMQNPRHLVRRRGQEARLRCSPMKGHSHVYWYRQLPEEGLKFMVYLQKENIIDESGMPKERFSAEFPKEGPSILRIQQVVRGDSAAYFCASSPAIAGGRLDETQYFGPGTRLLVL.

In DNA, the CDR3 is TGTGCCAGCAGACCTAGTGTAAGCTCCTACGAGCAGTACTTC. This gives the protein CASRPSVSSYEQYF. The gene calls are TRBV27 and TRBJ2-7; no firm D call. Germline V gene data show CDR1 as MNHEY and CDR2 as SMNVEV (reference sequence). The CDR3 sequence is 14 residues long. V was pared by 6 bases and J by 0 bases, with 12 bases between.

V and J are TRBV6-1 and TRBJ1-5, with 7 bases matching TRBD1. V lost 4 bases, J lost 5 bases, and 14 bases stayed unmatched. This CDR3 comprises 17 residues. In germline, CDR1 is MNHNS, CDR2 SASEGT. The CDR3 DNA reads as TGTGCCAGCAGTGGTTACAGGGGTAGTAACGTGGATCAGCCCCAGCATTTT. Translating gives CASSGYRGSNVDQPQHF.

The V gene is TRBV19, the J gene TRBJ2-4; TRBD1 is a possible D gene (5 bases). Germline V CDR1 and CDR2: LNHDA, SQIVND (reference sequence). CDR3 size: 15 residues. The V end was cut by 10 bases, the J end by 0 bases, with 16 bases between. CDR3 nucleotides: TGTGCCACGACCAGGGATGCAAGAGCCAAAAACATTCAGTACTTC. Protein sequence: CATTRDARAKNIQYF.

In nucleotides, the CDR3 is TGTGCCAGCAGTGAATCAACCGCGGGGGTAGGCACTGAAGCTTTCTTT. Protein product: CASSESTAGVGTEAFF. V gene TRBV25-1 combines with J gene TRBJ1-1; perhaps TRBD1 as D (5 bases). V lost 1 base and J 4 bases, leaving 16 bases between the germline ends. The CDR3 runs to 16 residues. Germline lookup yields CDR1 MGHDK and CDR2 SYGVNS.

The V gene is TRBV11-2, the J gene TRBJ2-1, with 7 nucleotides matching TRBD1. Germline assignment: CDR1 SGHAT and CDR2 FQNNGV. Losses at the gene ends were 3 bases for V and 5 bases for J; bases not matched to a gene: 1. The length of the CDR3 is 13 residues. CDR3 residues: CASSLDRNNEQFF. CDR3 bases: TGTGCCAGCAGCTTGGACAGGAACAATGAGCAGTTCTTC.

This chain links TRBV9 with TRBJ2-3, with 9 bases identical to TRBD1. Germline V CDR1 and CDR2: SGDLS, YYNGEE. The CDR3 covers 15 residues. The V and J ends lost 0 bases and 3 bases, in that order; junction bases with no gene match: 2. CDR3 nucleotides: TGTGCCAGCAGCGTAGGGACAGGGGTAACAGATACGCAGTATTTT. This codes for CASSVGTGVTDTQYF.

The chain employs TRBV5-4 and TRBJ2-3; 11 positions match TRBD2. Germline V gives CDR1 SGHNT, CDR2 YYREEE (reference sequence). CDR3 length: 14 residues. The ends lost 6 bases at V and 4 bases at J; junction bases unmatched: 4. CDR3 in DNA: TGTGCCAGCACTCAGACTAGCGGGGCAGATACGCAGTATTTT. It codes for CASTQTSGADTQYF. The entire variable domain, with the rest obtained from reference TRBV5-4 and TRBJ2-3, is as follows: ETGVTQSPTHLIKTRGQQVTLRCSSQSGHNTVSWYQQALGQGPQFIFQYYREEENGRGNFPPRFSGLQFPNYSSELNVNALELDDSALYLCASTQTSGADTQYFGPGTRLTVL.

V is TRBV30 and J is TRBJ1-4, with 10 bases fitting TRBD1. Looked up from germline, CDR1 is GTSNPN and CDR2 is SVGIG (reference sequence). The CDR3 is 14 residues long. Trimming removed 5 bases from V and 3 bases from J; junction bases left unmatched: 3. Written as DNA, the CDR3 is TGTGCCTGGGACAGGGGGCTGGCTAATGAAAAACTGTTTTTT. Its translation is CAWDRGLANEKLFF. The full variable domain, its missing parts supplied by reference TRBV30 and TRBJ1-4, is SQTIHQWPATLVQPVGSPLSLECTVEGTSNPNLYWYRQAAGRGLQLLFYSVGIGQISSEVPQNLSASRPQDRQFILSSKKLLLSDSGFYLCAWDRGLANEKLFFGSGTQLSVL.

The V call is TRBV9, the J call TRBJ2-5, with 9 bases aligning to TRBD2. CDR1 and CDR2 (germline): SGDLS, YYNGEE. The CDR3 runs to 15 residues. The ends lost 4 bases at V and 1 base at J; junction bases unmatched: 5. The CDR3 nucleotides read TGTGCCAGCAGCCGTCTAGCGGGGCTCCAAGAGACCCAGTACTTC. Translating gives CASSRLAGLQETQYF.

The chain links TRBV9 to TRBJ1-1; the match to TRBD1 covers 9 bases. Germline CDR1 reads SGDLS; CDR2 reads YYNGEE. With 0 bases clipped from V and 6 bases from J, the junction kept 6 bases outside the gene matches. The CDR3 has 15 residues. The CDR3, as DNA: TGTGCCAGCAGCGTAGTGGGACAGGGCGACGCTGAAGCTTTCTTT. This translates into CASSVVGQGDAEAFF. The complete variable domain, with remaining parts taken from reference TRBV9 and TRBJ1-1, reads DSGVTQTPKHLITATGQRVTLRCSPRSGDLSVYWYQQSLDQGLQFLIQYYNGEERAKGNILERFSAQQFPDLHSELNLSSLELGDSALYFCASSVVGQGDAEAFFGQGTRLTVV.

The chain recombines TRBV19 with TRBJ1-2; TRBD1 matches at 8 bases. V lost 11 bases and J lost 8; bases outside the gene matches: 10. CDR3 length equals 12 residues. The germline CDR1 and CDR2 sequences are LNHDA and SQIVND (reference sequence). The CDR3 DNA is TGTGCCGCCCGGACAGGGATGGGCGGCTACACCTTC. Translating it yields CAARTGMGGYTF. Full variable domain (rest looked up from reference TRBV19 and TRBJ1-2): DGGITQSPKYLFRKEGQNVTLSCEQNLNHDAMYWYRQDPGQGLRLIYYSQIVNDFQKGDIAEGYSVSREKKESFPLTVTSAQKNPTAFYLCAARTGMGGYTFGSGTRLTVV.

The rearrangement links TRBV5-4 to TRBJ2-3; D is perhaps TRBD2 (5 bases). Germline V CDR1 and CDR2: SGHNT, YYREEE (reference sequence). There are 14 residues in the CDR3. V lost 7 bases and J lost 2, with 14 bases in between. This chain's CDR3 is CASSSQAATDTQYF. The CDR3 DNA is TGTGCCAGCTCATCACAAGCGGCCACAGATACGCAGTATTTT.

In nucleotides, the CDR3 is TGCGCCAGCAGCCCTAACCCTCTTGCTTCCTATGGCTACACCTTC. This gives the protein CASSPNPLASYGYTF. The rearrangement joins TRBV4-3 to TRBJ1-2; unclear D gene. The CDR3 spans 15 residues. Germline values: CDR1 LGHNA, CDR2 YSLEER. V lost 4 bases, J lost 4 bases, and 16 bases lay in between.

This sequence joins TRBV19 and TRBJ2-7; the D gene is possibly TRBD2 (5 bases). Germline CDR1 is LNHDA and CDR2 is SQIVND (reference sequence). Deletions cut 11 bases from V and 4 bases from J, with 12 bases between. This CDR3 comprises 11 residues. The CDR3 DNA is TGTGCCGGATTAGGCGGGTACGAGCAGTACTTC. The encoded protein is CAGLGGYEQYF.

V and J are TRBV4-1 and TRBJ2-5, with D perhaps TRBD2 (6 bases). From germline, CDR1 is MGHRA and CDR2 YSYEKL. CDR3 length: 15 amino acids. Trimming shortened V by 1 base and J by 0 bases, and 9 bases separated the two germline ends. CDR3 protein: CASSQGRDYQETQYF. CDR3 DNA sequence: TGCGCCAGCAGCCAAGGAAGGGACTACCAAGAGACCCAGTACTTC.

CDR3 region: CSVEEGRVSTDTQYF. CDR3 DNA: TGCAGCGTTGAAGAAGGCCGGGTCAGCACAGATACGCAGTATTTT. The V gene is TRBV29-1, the J gene TRBJ2-3; the D is unclear. V was trimmed by 0 bases and J by 0 bases, leaving 10 bases between them. Germline loops: CDR1 SQVTM, CDR2 ANQGSEA. This CDR3 is 15 amino acids long.